This is a list of T cell receptor beta chains from one sample in a study of vaccination and CD4 T cells after COVID-19. Each CDR3 protein is one row after TCRdb ran MiXCR on the PCR reads. The repertoire holds approximately 9,900 distinct CDR3 sequences, with around two fifths as singletons. These TCRs are of unknown antigen specificity. Input material: CD4+ T cells from blood, cultured in vitro. Every receptor here comes from a human donor in good health. The CDR3 runs from the conserved cysteine through the conserved F or W. The D gene is left open where the match is weak. The listing skips clone size in some rows; elsewhere it reads once, few, many or a size class.

D | J | size | V | CDR3 | DNA
TRBD1 | TRBJ1-2 | NA | TRBV14 | CASSQAPPGQTRSYTF | TGTGCCAGCAGCCAAGCCCCTCCGGGACAGACTCGAAGCTACACCTTC
TRBD1 | TRBJ2-6 | NA | TRBV29-1 | CSARDRGLGANVLTF | TGCAGCGCCCGGGACAGGGGGCTTGGGGCCAACGTCCTGACTTTC
NA | TRBJ1-2 | few | TRBV28 | CASSPRQYGYTF | TGTGCCAGCAGTCCCAGACAGTATGGCTACACCTTC
NA | TRBJ1-6 | NA | TRBV4-1 | CASSQEGGNSPLHF | TGCGCCAGCAGCCAAGAAGGGGGGAATTCACCCCTCCACTTT
NA | TRBJ2-1 | few | TRBV24-1 | CATSDLSTAGVVNEQFF | TGTGCCACCAGTGATTTGTCCACGGCAGGGGTGGTCAATGAGCAGTTCTTC
TRBD1 | TRBJ2-7 | NA | TRBV6-1 | CASTTAGTGVGEQYF | TGTGCCAGCACCACCGCCGGGACAGGGGTGGGGGAGCAGTACTTC
NA | TRBJ2-3 | NA | TRBV27 | CASSLIRGRGTDTQYF | TGTGCCAGCAGTTTAATCCGGGGGCGAGGCACAGATACGCAGTATTTT
NA | TRBJ2-5 | few | TRBV10-3 | CAISESEETQYF | TGTGCCATCAGTGAGTCAGAAGAGACCCAGTACTTC
NA | TRBJ2-3 | once | TRBV5-1 | CASSPQGGMLPDSQYF | TGCGCCAGCAGCCCCCAGGGGGGGATGCTACCTGATTCGCAGTATTTT
TRBD2 | TRBJ2-3 | once | TRBV7-2 | CASSVGLAGWRYGTDTQYF | TGTGCCAGCAGCGTGGGACTAGCGGGATGGAGGTACGGAACAGATACGCAGTATTTT
TRBD1 | TRBJ2-3 | NA | TRBV7-2 | CASARGGPKADTQYF | TGTGCCAGCGCCCGAGGGGGCCCGAAGGCAGATACGCAGTATTTT
TRBD1 | TRBJ1-2 | NA | TRBV5-4 | CASSSTWDRVWGYTF | TGTGCCAGCAGCTCGACCTGGGACAGGGTTTGGGGCTACACCTTC
NA | TRBJ2-5 | NA | TRBV28 | CASSLYSGGETQYF | TGTGCCAGCAGTTTGTACAGTGGCGGAGAGACCCAGTACTTC
NA | TRBJ1-5 | few | TRBV15 | CATSTDKTNQPQHF | TGTGCCACCAGCACGGACAAAACGAATCAGCCCCAGCATTTT
NA | TRBJ1-5 | few | TRBV6-5 | CASSYGPSVNQPQHF | TGTGCCAGCAGTTACGGGCCGTCGGTGAATCAGCCCCAGCATTTT
TRBD2 | TRBJ2-1 | few | TRBV10-2 | CASSGLGTSAINEQFF | TGCGCCAGCAGTGGCCTCGGGACTAGCGCAATCAATGAGCAGTTCTTC